This T cell receptor beta chain is from a study of T cell responses to AZD1222 COVID-19 vaccine. Produced via immunoSEQ multiplex PCR; TCRdb's table is partial and in-frame only. The sample consists of fewer than 140,000 clones, about nine tenths of them appearing once. The CDR3 spans 15 residues. Unmatched junction bases numbered 5, after V lost 3 bases and J lost 5 bases. The germline V gene has CDR1 MGHRA and CDR2 YSYEKL. The chain joins TRBV4-1 to TRBJ2-5; TRBD2 matches at 11 bases. The TCR comes from an adult who received the AZD1222 COVID-19 vaccine. This specimen consisted of peripheral blood, obtained 28 days after the second AZD1222 dose. As DNA, the CDR3 is TGCGCCAGCAGCCAGGATAGCGGGGGGGCCGAGACCCAGTACTTC. It encodes CASSQDSGGAETQYF.